A selection of T cell receptor beta chains follows, all from one sample in a study of identical twins. TCRdb redid the calling of the 5' RACE reads with MiXCR, one entry per CDR3 protein. The repertoire consists of fewer than 900,000 distinct CDR3 sequences, with about 20% occurring once and the leading ten covering approximately 4.3%. Separately, the same data were catalogued under a study of T cells expressing NK-cell markers.

Sample: PBMCs. These receptor sequences come from a woman between 18 and 29 years old in good health. Each CDR3 is given with its conserved first and last residue. A D gene is named only where the DNA matches it firmly.

d_gene,v_gene,j_gene,CDR3aa
TRBD2,TRBV3-1,TRBJ2-7,CASSPLGGEQYF
NA,TRBV20-1,TRBJ2-4,CSATPWGVERNIQYF
NA,TRBV7-9,TRBJ1-1,CASSSSWGLLWEAFF
NA,TRBV20-1,TRBJ2-5,CSAMHGSETQYF
TRBD1,TRBV20-1,TRBJ2-2,CSAQGQIYTGELFF
NA,TRBV29-1,TRBJ1-1,CSVGSGTEAFF
TRBD1,TRBV5-1,TRBJ2-2,CASSSGQGSTGELFF
TRBD2,TRBV20-1,TRBJ2-1,CSARADARTSGHNEQFF
NA,TRBV6-5,TRBJ2-5,CASSYGGRETQYF
NA,TRBV9,TRBJ2-1,CASSPSRDYNEQFF
TRBD1,TRBV20-1,TRBJ2-7,CSAYRQGPQYF
NA,TRBV20-1,TRBJ2-1,CSARNGQLKTVYNEQFF
NA,TRBV15,TRBJ2-7,CATSRADSGSWEQYF
NA,TRBV29-1,TRBJ2-7,CSVFGVGIYEQYF
NA,TRBV29-1,TRBJ1-2,CSGRRGERGYTF
TRBD2,TRBV7-9,TRBJ2-7,CATLGGRGAYEQYF
NA,TRBV12-3/TRBV12-4,TRBJ2-2,CATQEQNTGELFF
NA,TRBV29-1,TRBJ2-1,CSVWLKAGSRYVNEQFF
NA,TRBV5-5,TRBJ2-1,CASSLRGAGNNEQFF
TRBD2,TRBV7-8,TRBJ2-1,CASSLVGGTSGGLQQFF